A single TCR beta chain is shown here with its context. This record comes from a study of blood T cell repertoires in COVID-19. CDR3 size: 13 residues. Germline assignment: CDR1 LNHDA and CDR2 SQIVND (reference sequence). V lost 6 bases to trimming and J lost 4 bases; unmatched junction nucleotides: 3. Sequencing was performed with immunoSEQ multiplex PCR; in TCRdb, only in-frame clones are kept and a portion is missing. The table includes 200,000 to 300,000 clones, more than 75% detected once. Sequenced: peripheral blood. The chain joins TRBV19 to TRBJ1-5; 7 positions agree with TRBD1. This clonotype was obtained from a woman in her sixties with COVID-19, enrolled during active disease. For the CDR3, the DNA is TGTGCCAGTAGCCGACAGGGAAATCAGCCCCAGCATTTT. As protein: CASSRQGNQPQHF.